Each of the 5 T cell receptor beta chains below was sequenced from the same sample in a study of blood T cell repertoires in COVID-19. TCRdb keeps only in-frame clones here, not all; method: immunoSEQ multiplex PCR. The profile shows about 280,000 clones, approximately 86% of them singletons. Sample: peripheral blood. All receptors derive from a woman aged 25 to 39 who had recovered from COVID-19.

This clone was detected only a few times. The CDR3 protein is CASSHLNTDTQYF. The CDR3 DNA is TGTGCCAGCAGCCACTTAAACACAGATACGCAGTATTTT. The V gene is TRBV3-1 (or the pseudogene TRBV3-2), the J gene TRBJ2-3; D is undetermined. The CDR3 is 13 amino acids. Germline V gives CDR1 LGHDT, CDR2 YNNKEL (reference sequence). V was cut by 3 bases and J by 2 bases, with 6 bases left in between.

This clone was seen a handful of times. The chain uses TRBV28 and TRBJ1-5; no firm D call. Trimming pared 1 base from V and 1 base from J, leaving 14 bases between. The CDR3 extends over 17 amino acids. In germline, CDR1 is MDHEN, CDR2 SYDVKM. The CDR3 sequence: CASSLFPRVRSNQPQHF. The CDR3 region has the DNA TGTGCCAGCAGTTTATTTCCGAGGGTCCGGAGCAATCAGCCCCAGCATTTT.

The rearrangement links TRBV24-1 to TRBJ2-2, with 8 bases identical to TRBD1. CDR3 length equals 14 residues. Germline V gives CDR1 KGHDR, CDR2 SFDVKD. Trimming took 3 bases from V and 6 from J; bases not matched to a gene: 2. The DNA for the CDR3 is TGTGCCACCAGTGATCCGACAGGGGCCGGGGAGCTGTTTTTT. This codes for CATSDPTGAGELFF.

The V call is TRBV4-1, the J call TRBJ1-2, with 8 bases fitting TRBD1. The CDR3 has 14 amino acids. Trimming cost V 4 bases and J 5 bases; bases outside gene matches: 6. Germline values: CDR1 MGHRA, CDR2 YSYEKL. In DNA form, the CDR3 reads TGCGCCAGCAGCCCGACCAGGGGGCAATATGGCTACACCTTC. This sequence encodes CASSPTRGQYGYTF.

This clone was detected a few times. The chain joins TRBV6-5 to TRBJ2-5; TRBD2 might be the D (6 bases). The V gene's germline CDR1 is MNHEY and CDR2 SVGAGI. This CDR3 has 14 amino acids. V lost 2 bases to trimming and J lost 4 bases, with 11 bases between them. The CDR3 here is CASSYGGPGETQYF. The CDR3, as DNA: TGTGCCAGCAGTTACGGAGGGCCGGGAGAGACCCAGTACTTC.